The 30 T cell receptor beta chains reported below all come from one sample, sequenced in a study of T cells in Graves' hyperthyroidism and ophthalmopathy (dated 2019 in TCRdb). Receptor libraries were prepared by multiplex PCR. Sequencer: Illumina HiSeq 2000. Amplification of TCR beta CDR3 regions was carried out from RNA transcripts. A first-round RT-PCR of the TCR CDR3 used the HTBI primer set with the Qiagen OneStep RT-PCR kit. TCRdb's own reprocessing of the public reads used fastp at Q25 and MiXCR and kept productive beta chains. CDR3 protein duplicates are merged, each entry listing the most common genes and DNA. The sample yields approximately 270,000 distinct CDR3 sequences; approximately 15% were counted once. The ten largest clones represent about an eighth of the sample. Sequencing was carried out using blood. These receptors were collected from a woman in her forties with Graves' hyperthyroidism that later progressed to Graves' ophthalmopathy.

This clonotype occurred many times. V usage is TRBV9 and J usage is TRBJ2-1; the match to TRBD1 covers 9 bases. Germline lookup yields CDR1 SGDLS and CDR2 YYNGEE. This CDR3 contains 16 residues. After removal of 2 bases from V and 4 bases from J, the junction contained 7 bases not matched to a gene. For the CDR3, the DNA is TGTGCCAGCAGCGTGGGGGACAGGGACTTTTACAATGAGCAGTTCTTC. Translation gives CASSVGDRDFYNEQFF.

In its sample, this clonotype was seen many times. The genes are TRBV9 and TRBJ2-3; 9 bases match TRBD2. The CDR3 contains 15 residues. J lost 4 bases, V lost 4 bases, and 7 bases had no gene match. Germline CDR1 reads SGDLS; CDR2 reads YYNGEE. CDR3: CASSPAGGRADTQYF. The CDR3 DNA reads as TGTGCCAGCAGCCCAGCGGGAGGTAGAGCAGATACGCAGTATTTT.

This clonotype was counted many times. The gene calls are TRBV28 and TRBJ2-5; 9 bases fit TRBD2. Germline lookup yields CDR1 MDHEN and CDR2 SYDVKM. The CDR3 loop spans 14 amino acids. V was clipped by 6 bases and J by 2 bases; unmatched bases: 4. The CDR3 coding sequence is TGTGCCAGCAGCCGACTAGCGGTACAAGAGACCCAGTACTTC. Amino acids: CASSRLAVQETQYF.

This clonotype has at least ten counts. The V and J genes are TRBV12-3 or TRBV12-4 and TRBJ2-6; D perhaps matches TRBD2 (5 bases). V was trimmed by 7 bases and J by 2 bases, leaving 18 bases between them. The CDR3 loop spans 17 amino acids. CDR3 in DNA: TGTGCCAGCAAGCCACCATACGGGGTAGCTGGGGCCAACGTCCTGACTTTC. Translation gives CASKPPYGVAGANVLTF.

The CDR3 coding sequence is TGTGCCAGCAGCTTATCTCAACTAGCGGGAGCGAACAATGAGCAGTTCTTC. Translating gives CASSLSQLAGANNEQFF. This chain links TRBV7-9 with TRBJ2-1; 11 nucleotides align to TRBD2. V gave up 2 bases and J gave up 5 bases; unmatched junction bases: 8. The CDR3 is 17 amino acids. The germline V gene encodes CDR1 SEHNR and CDR2 FQNEAQ (reference sequence).

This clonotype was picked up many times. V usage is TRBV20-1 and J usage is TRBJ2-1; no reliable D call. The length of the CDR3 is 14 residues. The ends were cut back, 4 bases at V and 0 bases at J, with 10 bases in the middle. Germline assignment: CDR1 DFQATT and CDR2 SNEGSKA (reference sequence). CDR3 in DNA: TGCAGTGCTACTAACCTATACTCCTACAATGAGCAGTTCTTC. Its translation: CSATNLYSYNEQFF.

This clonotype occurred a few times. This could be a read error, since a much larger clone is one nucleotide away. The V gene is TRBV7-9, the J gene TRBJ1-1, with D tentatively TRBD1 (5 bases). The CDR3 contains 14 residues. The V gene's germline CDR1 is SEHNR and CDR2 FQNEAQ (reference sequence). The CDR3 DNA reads TGTGCCAACAGCTTGGCGACAGTGAACACTGAAGCTTTCTTT. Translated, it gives CANSLATVNTEAFF.

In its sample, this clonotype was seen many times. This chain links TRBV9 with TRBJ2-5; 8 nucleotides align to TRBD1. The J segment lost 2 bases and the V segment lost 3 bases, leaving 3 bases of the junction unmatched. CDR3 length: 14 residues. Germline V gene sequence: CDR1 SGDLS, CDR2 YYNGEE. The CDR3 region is CASSAQGEQETQYF. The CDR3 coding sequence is TGTGCCAGCAGCGCACAGGGGGAGCAAGAGACCCAGTACTTC.

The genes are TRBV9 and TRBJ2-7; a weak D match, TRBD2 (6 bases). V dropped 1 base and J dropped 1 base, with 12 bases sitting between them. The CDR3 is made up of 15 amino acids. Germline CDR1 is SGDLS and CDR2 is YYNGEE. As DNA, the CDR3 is TGTGCCAGCAGCGTATTTGGGGACTCATCCTACGAGCAGTACTTC. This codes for CASSVFGDSSYEQYF. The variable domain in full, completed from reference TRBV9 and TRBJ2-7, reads DSGVTQTPKHLITATGQRVTLRCSPRSGDLSVYWYQQSLDQGLQFLIQYYNGEERAKGNILERFSAQQFPDLHSELNLSSLELGDSALYFCASSVFGDSSYEQYFGPGTRLTVT.

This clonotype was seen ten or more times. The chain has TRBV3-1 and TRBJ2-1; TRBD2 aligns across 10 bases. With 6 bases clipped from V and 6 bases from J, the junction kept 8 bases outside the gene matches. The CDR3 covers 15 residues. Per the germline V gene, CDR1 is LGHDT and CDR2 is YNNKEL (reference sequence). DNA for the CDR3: TGTGCCAGCAGGAGAGCGGGAGGGCCAGGCAATGAGCAGTTCTTC. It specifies CASRRAGGPGNEQFF.

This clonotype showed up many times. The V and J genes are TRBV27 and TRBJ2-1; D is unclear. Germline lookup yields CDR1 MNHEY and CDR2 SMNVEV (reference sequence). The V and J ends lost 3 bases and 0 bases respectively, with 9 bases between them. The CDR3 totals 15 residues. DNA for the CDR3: TGTGCCAGCAGTTTGGCCCCAAACTCCTACAATGAGCAGTTCTTC. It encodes CASSLAPNSYNEQFF.

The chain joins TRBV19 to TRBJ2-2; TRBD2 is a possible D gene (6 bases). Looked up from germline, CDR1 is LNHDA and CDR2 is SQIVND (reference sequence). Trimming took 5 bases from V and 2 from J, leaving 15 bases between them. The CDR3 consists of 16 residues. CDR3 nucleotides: TGTGCCAGTAGTGGGGACTCGACACTCAACACCGGGGAGCTGTTTTTT. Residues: CASSGDSTLNTGELFF. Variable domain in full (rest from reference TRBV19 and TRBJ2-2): DGGITQSPKYLFRKEGQNVTLSCEQNLNHDAMYWYRQDPGQGLRLIYYSQIVNDFQKGDIAEGYSVSREKKESFPLTVTSAQKNPTAFYLCASSGDSTLNTGELFFGEGSRLTVL.

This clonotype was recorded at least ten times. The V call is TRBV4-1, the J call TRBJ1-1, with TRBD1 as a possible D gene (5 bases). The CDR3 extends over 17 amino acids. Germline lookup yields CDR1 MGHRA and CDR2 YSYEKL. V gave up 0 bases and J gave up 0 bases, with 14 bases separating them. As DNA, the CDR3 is TGCGCCAGCAGCCAAGATTCTGACGGACATCTGAACACTGAAGCTTTCTTT. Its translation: CASSQDSDGHLNTEAFF.

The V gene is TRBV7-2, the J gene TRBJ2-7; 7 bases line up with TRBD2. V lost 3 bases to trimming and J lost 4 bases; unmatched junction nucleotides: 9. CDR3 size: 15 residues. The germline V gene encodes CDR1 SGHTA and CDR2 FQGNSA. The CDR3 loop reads CASSLSGLGIYEQYF. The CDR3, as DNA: TGTGCCAGCAGCTTGTCAGGACTAGGCATATACGAGCAGTACTTC.

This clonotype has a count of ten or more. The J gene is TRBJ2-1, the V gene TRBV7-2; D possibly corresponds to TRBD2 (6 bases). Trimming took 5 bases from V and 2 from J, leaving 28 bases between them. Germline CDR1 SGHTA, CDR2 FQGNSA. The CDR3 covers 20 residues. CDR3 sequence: CASSDDLSPSPGATYNEQFF. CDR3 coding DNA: TGTGCCAGCAGCGACGACCTATCCCCATCGCCGGGAGCCACCTACAATGAGCAGTTCTTC.

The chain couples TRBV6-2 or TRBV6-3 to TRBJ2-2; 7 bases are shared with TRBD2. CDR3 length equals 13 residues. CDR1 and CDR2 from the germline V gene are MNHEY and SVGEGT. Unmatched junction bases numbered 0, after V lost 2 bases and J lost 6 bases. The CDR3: CASSYGGAGELFF. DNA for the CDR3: TGTGCCAGCAGTTACGGGGGGGCCGGGGAGCTGTTTTTT.

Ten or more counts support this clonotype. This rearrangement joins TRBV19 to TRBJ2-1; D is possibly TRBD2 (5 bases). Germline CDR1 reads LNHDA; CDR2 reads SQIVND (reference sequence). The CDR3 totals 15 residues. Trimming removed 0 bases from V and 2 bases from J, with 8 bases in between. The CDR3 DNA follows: TGTGCCAGTAGTATAGAAGGAGCGGCCTACAATGAGCAGTTCTTC. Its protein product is CASSIEGAAYNEQFF.

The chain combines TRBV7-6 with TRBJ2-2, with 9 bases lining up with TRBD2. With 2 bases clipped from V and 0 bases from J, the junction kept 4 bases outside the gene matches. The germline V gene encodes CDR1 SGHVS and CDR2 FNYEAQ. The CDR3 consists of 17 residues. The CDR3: CASSLILAGPNTGELFF. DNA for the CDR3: TGTGCCAGCAGCTTAATCCTAGCGGGGCCGAACACCGGGGAGCTGTTTTTT.

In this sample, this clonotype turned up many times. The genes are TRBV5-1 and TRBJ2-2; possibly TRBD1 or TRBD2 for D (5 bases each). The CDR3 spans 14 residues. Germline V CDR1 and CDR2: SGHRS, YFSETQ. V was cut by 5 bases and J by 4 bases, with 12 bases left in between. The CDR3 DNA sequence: TGCGCCAGCAGGTACTGGGGGAGCACCGGGGAGCTGTTTTTT. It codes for CASRYWGSTGELFF.

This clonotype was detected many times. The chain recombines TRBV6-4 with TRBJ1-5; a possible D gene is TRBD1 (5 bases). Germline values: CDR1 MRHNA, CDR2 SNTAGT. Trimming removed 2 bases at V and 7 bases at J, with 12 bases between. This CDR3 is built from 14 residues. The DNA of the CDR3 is TGTGCCAGCAGTGACGGTGGAGAGGGGCAGCCCCAGCATTTT. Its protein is CASSDGGEGQPQHF.

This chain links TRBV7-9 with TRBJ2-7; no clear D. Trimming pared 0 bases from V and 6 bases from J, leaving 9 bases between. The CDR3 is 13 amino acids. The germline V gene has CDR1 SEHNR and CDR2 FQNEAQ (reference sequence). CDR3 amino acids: CASSLALWLEQYF. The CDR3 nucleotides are TGTGCCAGCAGCTTAGCGCTTTGGCTCGAGCAGTACTTC.

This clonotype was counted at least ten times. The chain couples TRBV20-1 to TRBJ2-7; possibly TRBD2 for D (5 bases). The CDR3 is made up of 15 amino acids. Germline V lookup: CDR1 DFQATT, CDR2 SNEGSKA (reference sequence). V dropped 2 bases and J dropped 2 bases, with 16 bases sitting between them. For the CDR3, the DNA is TGCAGTGCTAGATTGGTTGGAGCGGACCCCTACGAGCAGTACTTC. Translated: CSARLVGADPYEQYF.

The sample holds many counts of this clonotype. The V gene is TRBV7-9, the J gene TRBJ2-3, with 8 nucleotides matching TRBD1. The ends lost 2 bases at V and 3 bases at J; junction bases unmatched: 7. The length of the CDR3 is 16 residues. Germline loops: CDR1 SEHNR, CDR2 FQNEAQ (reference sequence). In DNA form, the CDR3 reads TGTGCCAGCAGCTTAACCACAGGGGGTTGGACAGATACGCAGTATTTT. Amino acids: CASSLTTGGWTDTQYF.

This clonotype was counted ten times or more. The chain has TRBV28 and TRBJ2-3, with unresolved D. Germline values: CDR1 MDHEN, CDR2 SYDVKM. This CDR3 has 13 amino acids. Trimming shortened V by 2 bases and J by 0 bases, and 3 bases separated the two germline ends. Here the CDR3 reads CASSLVSTDTQYF. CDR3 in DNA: TGTGCCAGCAGTTTAGTCAGCACAGATACGCAGTATTTT.

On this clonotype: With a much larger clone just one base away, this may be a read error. CDR3 region: CASSHPAGGTFEQYF. Written as DNA, the CDR3 is TGTGCCAGCTCACACCCAGCGGGAGGAACCTTCGAGCAGTACTTC. This chain uses TRBV18 with TRBJ2-7; 9 nucleotides agree with TRBD2. The CDR3 runs to 15 residues. J was trimmed by 6 bases and V by 4 bases; bases with no gene match: 10. Germline values: CDR1 KGHSH, CDR2 LQKENI.

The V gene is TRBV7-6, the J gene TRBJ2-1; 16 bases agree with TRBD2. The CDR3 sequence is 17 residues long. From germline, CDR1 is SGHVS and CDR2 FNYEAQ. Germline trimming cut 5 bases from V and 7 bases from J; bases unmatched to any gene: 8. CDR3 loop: CASSAGLAGGFRNEQFF. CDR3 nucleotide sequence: TGTGCCAGCAGCGCGGGACTAGCGGGAGGGTTTAGGAATGAGCAGTTCTTC.

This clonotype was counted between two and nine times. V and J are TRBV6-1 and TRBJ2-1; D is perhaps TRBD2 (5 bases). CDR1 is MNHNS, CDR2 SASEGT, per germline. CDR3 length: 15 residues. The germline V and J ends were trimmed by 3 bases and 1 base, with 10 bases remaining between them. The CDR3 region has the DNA TGTGCCAGCAGTGAGACTAAGGGTTCCTACAATGAGCAGTTCTTC. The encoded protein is CASSETKGSYNEQFF.

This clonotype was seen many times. CDR3 residues: CASSYRSGGNYGYTF. CDR3 in DNA: TGTGCCAGCAGCTATAGATCCGGCGGGAACTATGGCTACACCTTC. The rearrangement uses TRBV27 and TRBJ1-2; D remains ambiguous. V lost 6 bases and J 2 bases, leaving 16 bases between the germline ends. CDR3 size: 15 residues. Germline V CDR1 and CDR2: MNHEY, SMNVEV (reference sequence).

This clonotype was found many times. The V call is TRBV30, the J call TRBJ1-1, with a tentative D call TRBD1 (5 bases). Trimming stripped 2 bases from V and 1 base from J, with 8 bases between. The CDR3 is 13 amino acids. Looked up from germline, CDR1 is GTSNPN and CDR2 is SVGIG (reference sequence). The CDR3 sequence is CAWSITGNTEAFF. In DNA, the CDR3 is TGTGCCTGGAGTATCACAGGGAACACTGAAGCTTTCTTT.

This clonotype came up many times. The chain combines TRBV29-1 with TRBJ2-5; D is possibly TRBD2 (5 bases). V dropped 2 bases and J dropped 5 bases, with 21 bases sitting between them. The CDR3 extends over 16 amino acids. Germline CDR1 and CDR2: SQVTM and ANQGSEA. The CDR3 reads CSVEKVLGPGSETQYF. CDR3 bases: TGCAGCGTTGAAAAAGTGCTCGGACCGGGGAGCGAGACCCAGTACTTC.